A single sample is the source of the 27 T cell receptor beta chains below, sequenced in a study of blood T cell repertoires in COVID-19. Method: immunoSEQ multiplex PCR; TCRdb's copy keeps in-frame clones and lacks some. The data hold 130,000 or so clones, with 83% observed a single time. Sequences were obtained from peripheral blood. The source of these receptors is an elderly man with active or convalescent COVID-19.

V and J are TRBV6-1 and TRBJ2-1; TRBD1 aligns across 8 bases. The V and J ends lost 1 base and 7 bases, in that order; junction bases with no gene match: 12. The CDR3 has 17 amino acids. Germline V gene data show CDR1 as MNHNS and CDR2 as SASEGT. The CDR3 loop reads CASSEEGAGGRRNEQFF. The CDR3 DNA is TGTGCCAGCAGTGAAGAGGGGGCAGGGGGCCGTAGGAATGAGCAGTTCTTC.

The chain joins TRBV5-1 to TRBJ2-3; 12 bases are a match to TRBD2. CDR1 is SGHRS, CDR2 YFSETQ, per germline. There are 15 residues in the CDR3. The V segment lost 7 bases and the J segment 5 bases; nucleotides outside the gene matches: 8. As DNA, the CDR3 is TGCGCCAGCGGAGCTAGCGGGGGGGCGGTAGATACGCAGTATTTT. It encodes CASGASGGAVDTQYF.

This clone was recorded a few times. The sample contains more than one DNA sequence encoding this CDR3. The chain couples TRBV2 to TRBJ1-1; TRBD1 aligns across 7 bases. The CDR3 spans 12 residues. V trimming: 4 bases; J trimming: 5 bases; junction bases outside the gene matches: 1. CDR1 and CDR2 (germline): SNHLY, FYNNEI. CDR3 sequence (DNA): TGTGCCAGCAGTGCAGGGGGGACTGAAGCTTTCTTT. Protein product: CASSAGGTEAFF.

CDR3 loop: CASSSLIGGSTDTQYF. In nucleotides, the CDR3 is TGTGCCAGCAGCTCCCTGATCGGGGGTAGCACAGATACGCAGTATTTT. The chain carries TRBV7-2 and TRBJ2-3; a weak D match, TRBD2 (6 bases). CDR1 is SGHTA, CDR2 FQGNSA, per germline. Deletions cut 4 bases from V and 0 bases from J, with 14 bases between. The CDR3 contains 16 residues.

This clone was counted between two and nine times. The chain couples TRBV10-3 to TRBJ2-1; 10 bases align to TRBD2. Germline V gene lookup returns CDR1 ENHRY and CDR2 SYGVKD. The CDR3 is made up of 15 amino acids. The J segment lost 5 bases and the V segment lost 5 bases, leaving 6 bases of the junction unmatched. CDR3 sequence: CAISISGGIDNEQFF. The CDR3, as DNA: TGTGCCATCAGTATTAGCGGGGGGATAGACAATGAGCAGTTCTTC.

The chain uses TRBV29-1 and TRBJ1-2; D unresolved. Germline lookup yields CDR1 SQVTM and CDR2 ANQGSEA. The V gene lost 4 bases and the J gene lost 6 bases, with 9 bases spanning the gap. The CDR3 covers 11 residues. CDR3 loop: CSVGGRDGYTF. In nucleotides, the CDR3 is TGCAGCGTTGGAGGGAGGGATGGCTACACCTTC.

This clone showed up just a few times. The V call is TRBV2, the J call TRBJ2-1, with D maybe TRBD1 (6 bases). The length of the CDR3 is 14 residues. Germline CDR1 reads SNHLY; CDR2 reads FYNNEI. V lost 5 bases, J lost 0 bases, and 8 bases lay in between. The CDR3 DNA follows: TGTGCCAGCAGTTCACAGGGCTCCTACAATGAGCAGTTCTTC. Translation: CASSSQGSYNEQFF.

J is TRBJ1-2 and V is TRBV19; 7 bases line up with TRBD1. CDR3 size: 16 residues. The germline CDR1 and CDR2 sequences are LNHDA and SQIVND (reference sequence). V lost 0 bases to trimming and J lost 4 bases; unmatched junction nucleotides: 8. CDR3 residues: CASSIEGQFSLYGYTF. The DNA for the CDR3 is TGTGCCAGTAGTATAGAGGGACAGTTTTCACTCTATGGCTACACCTTC.

The sample holds one count of this clone. V is TRBV3-1 (or the pseudogene TRBV3-2) and J is TRBJ1-2; 7 bases fit TRBD1. V shed 5 bases, J shed 8 bases, and the junction held 5 bases outside the gene matches. The CDR3 has 12 amino acids. Germline V CDR1 and CDR2: LGHDT, YNNKEL (reference sequence). The CDR3 loop is CASSTGDGGYTF. CDR3 DNA: TGTGCCAGCAGCACAGGGGACGGGGGCTACACCTTC.

In DNA, the CDR3 is TGTGCCAGTAGCTTTACAGGGATTGGCACTGAAGCTTTCTTT. Translation: CASSFTGIGTEAFF. This sequence joins TRBV19 and TRBJ1-1, with D tentatively TRBD1 (6 bases). The germline V gene has CDR1 LNHDA and CDR2 SQIVND (reference sequence). This CDR3 region has 14 residues. Trimming stripped 6 bases from V and 4 bases from J, with 15 bases between. The full variable domain, its missing parts supplied by reference TRBV19 and TRBJ1-1, is DGGITQSPKYLFRKEGQNVTLSCEQNLNHDAMYWYRQDPGQGLRLIYYSQIVNDFQKGDIAEGYSVSREKKESFPLTVTSAQKNPTAFYLCASSFTGIGTEAFFGQGTRLTVV.

This clone was counted between two and nine times. This chain joins TRBV7-9 and TRBJ1-1, with 9 positions matching TRBD1. With V trimmed by 5 bases and J by 6 bases, 7 bases remained unmatched. CDR3 length: 14 amino acids. CDR1 SEHNR and CDR2 FQNEAQ come from the germline V gene (reference sequence). CDR3 coding DNA: TGTGCCAGCAGCCTCACAGGGGGCCAGGCTGAAGCTTTCTTT. It translates to CASSLTGGQAEAFF.

The chain combines TRBV9 with TRBJ1-5; a possible D gene is TRBD1 (6 bases). Trimming left V 3 bases short and J 5 bases short, with 18 bases between. Germline CDR1 is SGDLS and CDR2 is YYNGEE. CDR3 length equals 16 residues. The CDR3 DNA reads TGTGCCAGCAGCGCCGGAGGGGGGGGCGCCCATCAGCCCCAGCATTTT. Translating gives CASSAGGGGAHQPQHF.

The chain has TRBV7-2 and TRBJ2-2, with D uncertain. V was pared by 7 bases and J by 7 bases, with 13 bases between. The CDR3 extends over 13 amino acids. CDR1 and CDR2 from the germline V gene are SGHTA and FQGNSA. The CDR3 spells CASTPQNYGELFF. The CDR3 DNA follows: TGTGCCAGCACCCCCCAGAATTACGGGGAGCTGTTTTTT.

The J gene is TRBJ1-4, the V gene TRBV5-6; the match to TRBD1 covers 7 bases. CDR1 is SGHDT, CDR2 YYEEEE, per germline. The trim removed 1 base at V and 8 bases at J, leaving 5 bases unmatched. CDR3 size: 14 residues. The CDR3 region is CASSLKQGREKLFF. CDR3 in DNA: TGTGCCAGCAGCTTGAAACAGGGGAGGGAAAAACTGTTTTTT.

CDR3 sequence: CASSSRPQANTEAFF. The DNA for the CDR3 is TGTGCCAGCAGCTCAAGACCACAGGCGAACACTGAAGCTTTCTTT. The rearrangement links TRBV9 to TRBJ1-1; possible D gene TRBD1, 5 bases. This CDR3 region has 15 residues. Per the germline V gene, CDR1 is SGDLS and CDR2 is YYNGEE. Trimming removed 4 bases at V and 1 base at J, with 14 bases between.

The genes are TRBV7-9 and TRBJ2-6; 8 bases line up with TRBD1. Losses at the gene ends were 5 bases for V and 4 bases for J; bases not matched to a gene: 16. The CDR3 is made up of 19 amino acids. The V gene's germline CDR1 is SEHNR and CDR2 FQNEAQ (reference sequence). The CDR3, as DNA: TGTGCCAGCAGCGGGTGGACAGGGTGGGGGCGTAGAGGGGCCAACGTCCTGACTTTC. Translated: CASSGWTGWGRRGANVLTF.

V and J are TRBV5-1 and TRBJ2-3, with D perhaps matching TRBD1 (6 bases). V was clipped by 1 base and J by 0 bases, with 12 bases between them. Germline CDR1 and CDR2: SGHRS and YFSETQ. The CDR3 spans 16 residues. This CDR3 is CASSLRPTGSTDTQYF. The CDR3 bases are TGCGCCAGCAGCTTGAGACCCACAGGGAGCACAGATACGCAGTATTTT.

This chain links TRBV7-3 with TRBJ2-3; 9 bases match TRBD1. CDR3 length: 15 residues. Germline V gene sequence: CDR1 SGHTA, CDR2 FQGTGA. Trimming took 5 bases from V and 2 from J; bases not matched to a gene: 5. The CDR3: CASSEQGAATDTQYF. The DNA for the CDR3 is TGTGCCAGCAGCGAACAGGGGGCCGCCACAGATACGCAGTATTTT.

This clone was counted between two and nine times. The chain has TRBV28 and TRBJ1-2; D is possibly TRBD1 (6 bases). Germline values: CDR1 MDHEN, CDR2 SYDVKM. Trimming cost V 7 bases and J 6 bases, with 27 bases left between them. The CDR3 runs to 17 residues. The CDR3, as DNA: TGTGCCAGCATTACCCTCGACAAGGGGGAACTCATAGATGGCTACACCTTC. Translated, it gives CASITLDKGELIDGYTF.

The chain carries TRBV19 and TRBJ1-2; 9 bases agree with TRBD1. This CDR3 region has 15 residues. Trimming removed 6 bases from V and 4 bases from J; junction bases left unmatched: 9. Germline assignment: CDR1 LNHDA and CDR2 SQIVND (reference sequence). CDR3 in DNA: TGTGCCAGTAGGGCCGCGACAGGGGGAGGCTATGGCTACACCTTC. Encoded protein: CASRAATGGGYGYTF. Drawing the rest from reference TRBV19 and TRBJ1-2, the complete variable domain is DGGITQSPKYLFRKEGQNVTLSCEQNLNHDAMYWYRQDPGQGLRLIYYSQIVNDFQKGDIAEGYSVSREKKESFPLTVTSAQKNPTAFYLCASRAATGGGYGYTFGSGTRLTVV.

The rearrangement uses TRBV11-2 and TRBJ1-5; D ambiguous. The V gene lost 5 bases and the J gene lost 0 bases, with 5 bases spanning the gap. Germline V CDR1 and CDR2: SGHAT, FQNNGV. This CDR3 has 13 residues. This CDR3 is CASSVYSNQPQHF. DNA for the CDR3: TGTGCCAGCAGCGTTTATAGCAATCAGCCCCAGCATTTT.

The chain links TRBV2 to TRBJ2-1, with 11 bases lining up with TRBD1. CDR3 size: 15 residues. The ends lost 8 bases at V and 4 bases at J; junction bases unmatched: 7. Germline loops: CDR1 SNHLY, CDR2 FYNNEI. CDR3 DNA sequence: TGTGCCAGCGGACCGGGGACAGGGGGATACAATGAGCAGTTCTTC. It is translated as CASGPGTGGYNEQFF.

This clone has only one observation. This chain links TRBV18 with TRBJ2-1; 7 bases are shared with TRBD1. Losses at the gene ends were 9 bases for V and 4 bases for J; bases not matched to a gene: 12. The V gene's germline CDR1 is KGHSH and CDR2 LQKENI. The length of the CDR3 is 15 residues. In nucleotides, the CDR3 is TGTGCCAGTTCGCCCGGGACAGAAAGATACAATGAGCAGTTCTTC. Translating it yields CASSPGTERYNEQFF.

The chain combines TRBV7-9 with TRBJ1-2, with 8 bases aligning to TRBD1. The CDR3 spans 14 residues. The trim removed 5 bases at V and 8 bases at J, leaving 10 bases unmatched. CDR1 is SEHNR, CDR2 FQNEAQ, per germline (reference sequence). The DNA of the CDR3 is TGTGCCAGCAGCCCGGGACAGGAGAAGGGGGGCTACACCTTC. Its protein is CASSPGQEKGGYTF.

The V and J genes are TRBV6-5 and TRBJ1-2; 8 positions agree with TRBD1. The CDR3 runs to 14 residues. The V gene end was trimmed by 11 bases and the J gene end by 5 bases; junction bases not matched to a gene: 13. The V gene's germline CDR1 is MNHEY and CDR2 SVGAGI. CDR3 DNA: TGTGCCGTTGGGACAGGAGGAGCTTTATATGGCTACACCTTC. Its protein is CAVGTGGALYGYTF.

The V call is TRBV9, the J call TRBJ2-7; 9 bases map to TRBD2. This CDR3 spans 14 amino acids. Germline values: CDR1 SGDLS, CDR2 YYNGEE. V gave up 4 bases and J gave up 5 bases; unmatched junction bases: 7. The CDR3 DNA is TGTGCCAGCAGCCTAGTCGGGACTAGCCACGAGCAGTACTTC. Protein product: CASSLVGTSHEQYF.

J is TRBJ1-2 and V is TRBV6-5; D is unclear. The CDR3 runs to 13 residues. Germline V gene lookup returns CDR1 MNHEY and CDR2 SVGAGI. V lost 5 bases and J 2 bases, leaving 9 bases between the germline ends. CDR3 residues: CASSPAVNYGYTF. Written as DNA, the CDR3 is TGTGCCAGCAGTCCCGCAGTAAACTATGGCTACACCTTC.